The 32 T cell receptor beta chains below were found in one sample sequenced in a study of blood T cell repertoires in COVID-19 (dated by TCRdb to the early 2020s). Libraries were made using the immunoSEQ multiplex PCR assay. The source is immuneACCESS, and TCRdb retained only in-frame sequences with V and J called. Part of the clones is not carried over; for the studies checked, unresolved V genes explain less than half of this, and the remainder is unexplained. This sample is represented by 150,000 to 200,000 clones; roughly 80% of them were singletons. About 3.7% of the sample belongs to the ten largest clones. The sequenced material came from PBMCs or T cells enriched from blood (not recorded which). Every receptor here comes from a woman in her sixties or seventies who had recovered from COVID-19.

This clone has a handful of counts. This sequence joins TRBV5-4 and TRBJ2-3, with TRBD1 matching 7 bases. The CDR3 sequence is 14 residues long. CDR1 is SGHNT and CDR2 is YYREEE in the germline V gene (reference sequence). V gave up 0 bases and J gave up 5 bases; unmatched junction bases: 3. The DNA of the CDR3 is TGTGCCAGCAGCTTGGGGGACAGTCAAGATACGCAGTATTTT. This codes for CASSLGDSQDTQYF.

The CDR3 nucleotides are TGCGCCAGCAGCTCTCGGACAGGGACTGGAAACACCATATATTTT. This translates into CASSSRTGTGNTIYF. The J gene is TRBJ1-3, the V gene TRBV5-1; 8 nucleotides agree with TRBD1. V lost 3 bases and J lost 2; bases outside the gene matches: 4. This CDR3 spans 15 amino acids. Germline V lookup: CDR1 SGHRS, CDR2 YFSETQ. Full variable domain (outside the CDR3, taken from reference TRBV5-1 and TRBJ1-3): KAGVTQTPRYLIKTRGQQVTLSCSPISGHRSVSWYQQTPGQGLQFLFEYFSETQRNKGNFPGRFSGRQFSNSRSEMNVSTLELGDSALYLCASSSRTGTGNTIYFGEGSWLTVV.

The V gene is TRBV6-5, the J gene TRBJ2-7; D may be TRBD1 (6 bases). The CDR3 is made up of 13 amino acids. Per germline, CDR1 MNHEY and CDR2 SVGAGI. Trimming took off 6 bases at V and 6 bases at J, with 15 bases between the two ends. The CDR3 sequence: CASSSNRVTEQYF. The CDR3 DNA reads TGTGCCAGCAGCAGCAACAGGGTTACCGAGCAGTACTTC.

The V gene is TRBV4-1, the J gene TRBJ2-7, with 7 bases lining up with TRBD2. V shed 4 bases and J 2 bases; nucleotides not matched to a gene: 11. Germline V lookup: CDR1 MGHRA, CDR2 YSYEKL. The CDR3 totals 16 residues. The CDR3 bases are TGCGCCAGCAGCCCACAAAGCGGGACGGTAGCCTACGAGCAGTACTTC. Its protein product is CASSPQSGTVAYEQYF.

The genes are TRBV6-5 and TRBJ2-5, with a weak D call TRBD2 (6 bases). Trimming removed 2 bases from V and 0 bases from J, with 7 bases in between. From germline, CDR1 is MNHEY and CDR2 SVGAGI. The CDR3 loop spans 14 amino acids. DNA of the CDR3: TGTGCCAGCAGTTACGGGGGGAACCAAGAGACCCAGTACTTC. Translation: CASSYGGNQETQYF.

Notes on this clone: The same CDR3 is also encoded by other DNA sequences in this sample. The DNA of the CDR3 is TGTGCCAGCTCACCCGGGACAGGGCGAACGGAGGCTTTCTTT. Its translation: CASSPGTGRTEAFF. The chain couples TRBV18 to TRBJ1-1, with 9 bases fitting TRBD1. Germline V gives CDR1 KGHSH, CDR2 LQKENI. This CDR3 contains 14 residues. The V segment lost 3 bases and the J segment 11 bases; nucleotides outside the gene matches: 10.

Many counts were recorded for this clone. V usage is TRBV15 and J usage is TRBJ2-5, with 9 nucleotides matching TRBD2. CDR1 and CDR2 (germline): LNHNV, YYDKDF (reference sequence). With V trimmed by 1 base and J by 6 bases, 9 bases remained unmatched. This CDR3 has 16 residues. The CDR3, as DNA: TGTGCCACCAGCAGAGGAGGGACTAGCCCTCCGCAGACCCAGTACTTC. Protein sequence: CATSRGGTSPPQTQYF.

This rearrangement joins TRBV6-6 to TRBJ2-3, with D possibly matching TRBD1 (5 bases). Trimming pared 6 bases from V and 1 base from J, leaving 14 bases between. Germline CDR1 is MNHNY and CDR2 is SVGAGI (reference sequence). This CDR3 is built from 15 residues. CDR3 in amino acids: CASSNRNLGTDTQYF. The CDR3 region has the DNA TGTGCCAGCAGCAACAGGAATTTGGGCACAGATACGCAGTATTTT.

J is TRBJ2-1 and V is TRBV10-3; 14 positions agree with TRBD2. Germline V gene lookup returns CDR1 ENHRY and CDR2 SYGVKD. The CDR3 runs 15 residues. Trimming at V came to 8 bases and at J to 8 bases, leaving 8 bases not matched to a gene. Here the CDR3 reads CAIRRLAGGPDEQFF. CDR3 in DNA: TGTGCCATCCGCCGACTAGCGGGGGGGCCAGATGAGCAGTTCTTC.

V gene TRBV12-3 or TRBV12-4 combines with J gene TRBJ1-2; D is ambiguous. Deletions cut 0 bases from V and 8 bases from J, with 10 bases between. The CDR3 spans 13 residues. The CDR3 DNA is TGTGCCAGCAGTTTAGCGCTAACGGGGGGCTACACCTTC. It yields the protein CASSLALTGGYTF.

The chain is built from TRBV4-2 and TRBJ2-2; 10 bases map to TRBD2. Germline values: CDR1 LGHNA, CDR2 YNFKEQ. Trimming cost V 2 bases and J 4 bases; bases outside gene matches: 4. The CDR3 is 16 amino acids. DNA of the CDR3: TGTGCCAGCAGCCAATATTCTAGCGGGGGCACCGGGGAGCTGTTTTTT. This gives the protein CASSQYSSGGTGELFF.

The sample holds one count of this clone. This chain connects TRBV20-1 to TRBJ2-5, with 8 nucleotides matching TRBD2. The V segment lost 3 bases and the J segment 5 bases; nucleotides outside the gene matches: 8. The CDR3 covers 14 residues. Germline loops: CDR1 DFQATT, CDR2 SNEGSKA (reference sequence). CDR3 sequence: CSASRFGGGETQYF. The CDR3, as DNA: TGCAGTGCTAGTCGGTTTGGCGGGGGGGAGACCCAGTACTTC.

In nucleotides, the CDR3 is TGTGCCAGCAGCTTAAGCCCAGCGGGGCAAGAGACCCAGTACTTC. Translated: CASSLSPAGQETQYF. The J gene is TRBJ2-5, the V gene TRBV7-2, with TRBD2 matching over 7 bases. The CDR3 is 15 residues long. The germline gives CDR1 SGHTA, CDR2 FQGNSA. With V trimmed by 2 bases and J by 2 bases, 5 bases remained unmatched.

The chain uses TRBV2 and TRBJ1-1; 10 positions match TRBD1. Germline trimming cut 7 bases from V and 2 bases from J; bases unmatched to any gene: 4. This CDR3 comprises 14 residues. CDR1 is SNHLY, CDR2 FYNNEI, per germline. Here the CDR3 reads CASIGQGGNTEAFF. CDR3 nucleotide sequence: TGTGCCAGCATCGGACAGGGGGGCAACACTGAAGCTTTCTTT.

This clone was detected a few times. For the CDR3, the DNA is TGTGCCAGCTCGCCCGGGACAGGGAAGTATGGCTACACCTTC. This codes for CASSPGTGKYGYTF. The V call is TRBV18, the J call TRBJ1-2; TRBD1 aligns across 9 bases. V trimming: 6 bases; J trimming: 5 bases; junction bases outside the gene matches: 7. Germline V gene data show CDR1 as KGHSH and CDR2 as LQKENI. The CDR3 loop spans 14 amino acids. Full variable domain (remainder filled in from reference TRBV18 and TRBJ1-2): NAGVMQNPRHLVRRRGQEARLRCSPMKGHSHVYWYRQLPEEGLKFMVYLQKENIIDESGMPKERFSAEFPKEGPSILRIQQVVRGDSAAYFCASSPGTGKYGYTFGSGTRLTVV.

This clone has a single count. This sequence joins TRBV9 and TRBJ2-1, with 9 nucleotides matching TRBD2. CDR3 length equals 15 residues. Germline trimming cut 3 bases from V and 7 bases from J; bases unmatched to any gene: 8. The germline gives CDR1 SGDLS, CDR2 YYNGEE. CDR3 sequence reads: CASSASGLAGNEQFF. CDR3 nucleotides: TGTGCCAGCAGCGCATCGGGACTAGCTGGGAATGAGCAGTTCTTC.

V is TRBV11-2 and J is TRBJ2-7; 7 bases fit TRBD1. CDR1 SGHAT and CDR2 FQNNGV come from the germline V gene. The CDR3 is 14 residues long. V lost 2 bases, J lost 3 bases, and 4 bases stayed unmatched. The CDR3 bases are TGTGCCAGCAGCTTAATAGGGGGCGGCTACGAGCAGTACTTC. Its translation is CASSLIGGGYEQYF.

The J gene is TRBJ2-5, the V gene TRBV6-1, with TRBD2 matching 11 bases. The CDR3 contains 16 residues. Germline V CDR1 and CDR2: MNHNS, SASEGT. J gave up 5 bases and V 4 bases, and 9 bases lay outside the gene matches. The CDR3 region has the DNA TGTGCCAGCAGTGGCCTAGCGGGGGGTCGGGTGGAGACCCAGTACTTC. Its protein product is CASSGLAGGRVETQYF.

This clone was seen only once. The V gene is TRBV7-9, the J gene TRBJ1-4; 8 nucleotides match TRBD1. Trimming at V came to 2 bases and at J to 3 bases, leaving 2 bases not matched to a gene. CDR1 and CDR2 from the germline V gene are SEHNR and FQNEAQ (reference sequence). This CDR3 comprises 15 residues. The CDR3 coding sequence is TGTGCCAGCAGCTTATTACAGGGGGCTAATGAAAAACTGTTTTTT. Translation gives CASSLLQGANEKLFF.

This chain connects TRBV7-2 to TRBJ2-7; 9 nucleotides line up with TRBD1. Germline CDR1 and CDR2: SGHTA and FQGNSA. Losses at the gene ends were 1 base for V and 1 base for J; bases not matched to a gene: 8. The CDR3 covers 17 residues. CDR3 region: CASSLETGGPASYEQYF. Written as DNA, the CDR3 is TGTGCCAGCAGCTTAGAGACAGGGGGGCCGGCATCCTACGAGCAGTACTTC. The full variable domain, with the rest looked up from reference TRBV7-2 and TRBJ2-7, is GAGVSQSPSNKVTEKGKDVELRCDPISGHTALYWYRQSLGQGLEFLIYFQGNSAPDKSGLPSDRFSAERTGGSVSTLTIQRTQQEDSAVYLCASSLETGGPASYEQYFGPGTRLTVT.

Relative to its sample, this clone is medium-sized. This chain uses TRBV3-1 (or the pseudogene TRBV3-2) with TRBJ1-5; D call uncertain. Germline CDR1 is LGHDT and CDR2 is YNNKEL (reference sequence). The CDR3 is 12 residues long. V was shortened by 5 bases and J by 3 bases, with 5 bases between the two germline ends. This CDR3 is CASSEHNQPQHF. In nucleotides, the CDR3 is TGTGCCAGCAGCGAGCACAATCAGCCCCAGCATTTT.

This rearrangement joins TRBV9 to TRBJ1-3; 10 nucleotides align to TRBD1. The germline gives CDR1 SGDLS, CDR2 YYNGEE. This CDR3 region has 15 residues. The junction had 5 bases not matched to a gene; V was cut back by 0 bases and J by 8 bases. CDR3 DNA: TGTGCCAGCAGCGTAGACGACAGGGGGCTCTACACCATATATTTT. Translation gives CASSVDDRGLYTIYF.

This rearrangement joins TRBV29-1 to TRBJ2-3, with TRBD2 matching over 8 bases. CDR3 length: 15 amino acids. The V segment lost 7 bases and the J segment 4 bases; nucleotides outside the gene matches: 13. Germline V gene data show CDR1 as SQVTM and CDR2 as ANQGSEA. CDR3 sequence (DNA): TGCAGCGCTCCTGGGTGGGGACTAGGGGCAGATACGCAGTATTTT. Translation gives CSAPGWGLGADTQYF.

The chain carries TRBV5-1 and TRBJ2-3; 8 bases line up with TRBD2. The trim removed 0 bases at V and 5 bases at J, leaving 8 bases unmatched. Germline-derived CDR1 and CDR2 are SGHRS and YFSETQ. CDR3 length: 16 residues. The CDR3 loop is CASSLVLRGGGDTQYF. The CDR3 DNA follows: TGCGCCAGCAGCTTGGTACTACGGGGGGGCGGAGATACGCAGTATTTT.

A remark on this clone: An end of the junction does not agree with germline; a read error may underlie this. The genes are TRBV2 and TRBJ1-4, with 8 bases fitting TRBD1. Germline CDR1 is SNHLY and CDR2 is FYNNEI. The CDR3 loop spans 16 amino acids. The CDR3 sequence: CASSEEDTRQGRKLFF. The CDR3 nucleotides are TGTGCCAGCAGCGAAGAAGACACCCGACAGGGGCGAAAACTGTTTTTT.

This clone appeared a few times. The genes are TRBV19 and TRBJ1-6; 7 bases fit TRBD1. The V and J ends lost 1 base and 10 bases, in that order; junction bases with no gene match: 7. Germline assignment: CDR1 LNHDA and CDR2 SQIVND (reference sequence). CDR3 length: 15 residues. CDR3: CASSIGAGGNSPLHF. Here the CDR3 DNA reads TGTGCCAGTAGTATAGGGGCAGGGGGAAACTCACCCCTCCACTTT.

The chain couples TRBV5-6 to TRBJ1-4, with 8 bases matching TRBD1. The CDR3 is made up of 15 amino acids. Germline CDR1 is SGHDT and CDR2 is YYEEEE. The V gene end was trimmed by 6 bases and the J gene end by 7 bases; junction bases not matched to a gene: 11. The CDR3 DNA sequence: TGTGCCAGCACCAATGCGGGACAGGCTCGTGAAAAACTGTTTTTT. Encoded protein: CASTNAGQAREKLFF.

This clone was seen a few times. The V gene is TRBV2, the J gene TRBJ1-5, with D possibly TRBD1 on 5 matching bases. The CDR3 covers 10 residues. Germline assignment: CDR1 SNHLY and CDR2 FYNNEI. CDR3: CASGFQPQHF. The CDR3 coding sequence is TGTGCATCAGGGTTTCAGCCCCAGCATTTT.

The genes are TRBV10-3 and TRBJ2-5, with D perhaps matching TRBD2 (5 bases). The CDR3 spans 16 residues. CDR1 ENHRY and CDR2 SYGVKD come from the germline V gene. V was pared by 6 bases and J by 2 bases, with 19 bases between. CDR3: CAISPGGRNRQETQYF. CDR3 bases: TGTGCCATCAGCCCCGGAGGCAGGAATAGACAAGAGACCCAGTACTTC.

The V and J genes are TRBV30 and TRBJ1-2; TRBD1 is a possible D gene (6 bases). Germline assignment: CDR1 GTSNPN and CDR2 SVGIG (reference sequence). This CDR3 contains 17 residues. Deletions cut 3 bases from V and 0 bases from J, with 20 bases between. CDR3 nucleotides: TGTGCCTGGAGCGGCAGGTCAGGGGCCCTAGCTAACTATGGCTACACCTTC. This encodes CAWSGRSGALANYGYTF. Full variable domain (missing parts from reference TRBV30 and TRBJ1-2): SQTIHQWPATLVQPVGSPLSLECTVEGTSNPNLYWYRQAAGRGLQLLFYSVGIGQISSEVPQNLSASRPQDRQFILSSKKLLLSDSGFYLCAWSGRSGALANYGYTFGSGTRLTVV.

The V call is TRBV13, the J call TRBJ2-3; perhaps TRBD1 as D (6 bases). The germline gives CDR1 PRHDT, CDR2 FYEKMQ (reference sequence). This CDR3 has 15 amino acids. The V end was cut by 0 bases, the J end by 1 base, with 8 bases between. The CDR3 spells CASSLGTGGTDTQYF. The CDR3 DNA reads TGTGCCAGCAGCTTAGGGACAGGAGGCACAGATACGCAGTATTTT.

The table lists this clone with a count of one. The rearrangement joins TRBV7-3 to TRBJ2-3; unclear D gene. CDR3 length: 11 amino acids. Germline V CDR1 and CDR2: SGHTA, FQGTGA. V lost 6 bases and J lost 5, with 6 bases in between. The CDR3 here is CASSIGDTQYF. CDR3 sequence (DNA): TGTGCCAGCAGTATCGGAGATACGCAGTATTTT.